What follows describes a single T cell receptor (beta chain). Sequencing used immunoSEQ multiplex PCR; TCRdb keeps in-frame clones, though not all of them. The sample lists hundreds of thousands of clones, 95% to 97% seen once, with roughly 0.06% in the top ten. This specimen belongs to a study of shared clonotypes between healthy human individuals. About the study: The composition of the donors was a couple of women and a few men aged 18 to 49. Each donor's CD8 memory used one plate, CD8 naive two, each CD4 subset three.

The V gene's germline CDR1 is SGHNT and CDR2 YENEEA. Losses at the gene ends were 4 bases for V and 3 bases for J; bases not matched to a gene: 2. This CDR3 region has 13 residues. Material: naive CD4+ T cells sorted from blood. The sample's subset: CD45RA+ positively selected. This receptor was obtained from a woman in her 30s in good health. The chain recombines TRBV11-3 with TRBJ1-1; 7 positions match TRBD1. This chain's CDR3 is CASSYGTDTEAFF. The CDR3 DNA sequence: TGTGCCAGCAGCTACGGGACAGACACTGAAGCTTTCTTT.